These 22 T cell receptor beta chains were all obtained from the same sample, sequenced in a study of CD8+CD57+ T cells in acquired aplastic anemia. Selection for sequencing was limited to patients who had shown CD8+CD57+ cell expansion by flow cytometry. Genomic DNA served as template for TCR beta VDJ and CDR3 profiling. TCRdb reprocessed the reads via MiXCR and lists one record per CDR3 protein. The data contain hundreds of thousands of distinct CDR3 sequences, approximately 57% of them singletons. The specimen sequenced was sorted CD4+, CD8+, or CD8+CD57+ T cells (not recorded which) from PBMCs. Receptor source: a human donor with aplastic anemia.

This chain connects TRBV2 to TRBJ2-3, with 7 positions matching TRBD2. CDR1 and CDR2 (germline): SNHLY, FYNNEI. The CDR3 loop spans 17 amino acids. The ends lost 6 bases at V and 0 bases at J; junction bases unmatched: 12. CDR3 DNA: TGTGCCAGCAGGGACTACCCTAGCGGTACTAGCACAGATACGCAGTATTTT. It yields the protein CASRDYPSGTSTDTQYF.

This clonotype was found a few times. This chain uses TRBV7-2 with TRBJ1-2; 8 bases are a match to TRBD1. This CDR3 comprises 14 residues. Looked up from germline, CDR1 is SGHTA and CDR2 is FQGNSA. V gave up 6 bases and J gave up 3 bases; unmatched junction bases: 6. In nucleotides, the CDR3 is TGTGCCAGCAGTTCGGACAGGGCACACTATGGCTACACCTTC. This gives the protein CASSSDRAHYGYTF. The variable domain in full, with the rest retrieved from reference TRBV7-2 and TRBJ1-2, is GAGVSQSPSNKVTEKGKDVELRCDPISGHTALYWYRQSLGQGLEFLIYFQGNSAPDKSGLPSDRFSAERTGGSVSTLTIQRTQQEDSAVYLCASSSDRAHYGYTFGSGTRLTVV.

The rearrangement links TRBV19 to TRBJ2-7; unclear D gene. Germline lookup yields CDR1 LNHDA and CDR2 SQIVND (reference sequence). This CDR3 spans 14 amino acids. Trimming stripped 1 base from V and 2 bases from J, with 9 bases between. CDR3 in amino acids: CASSIAAIAYEQYF. For the CDR3, the DNA is TGTGCCAGTAGTATAGCGGCCATTGCCTACGAGCAGTACTTC.

The sample holds a few counts of this clonotype. The CDR3 loop is CASRKLAGGSTDTQYF. The CDR3 coding sequence is TGTGCCAGCAGGAAGCTAGCGGGGGGGAGCACAGATACGCAGTATTTT. This chain joins TRBV7-9 and TRBJ2-3; 12 bases agree with TRBD2. CDR3 length: 16 amino acids. Germline V gene lookup returns CDR1 SEHNR and CDR2 FQNEAQ (reference sequence). Germline trimming cut 6 bases from V and 0 bases from J; bases unmatched to any gene: 4.

This clonotype was seen repeatedly, ten times or more. The CDR3 DNA is TGTGCCAGCAGCCGCAGGGACAGTTCACAAGAGACCCAGTACTTC. Residues: CASSRRDSSQETQYF. The chain recombines TRBV7-9 with TRBJ2-5, with 7 bases that match TRBD1. CDR3 length equals 15 residues. Germline-derived CDR1 and CDR2 are SEHNR and FQNEAQ (reference sequence). The trim removed 5 bases at V and 2 bases at J, leaving 8 bases unmatched.

This clonotype was counted ten times or more. The rearrangement joins TRBV7-9 to TRBJ2-7; D is undetermined. The ends were cut back, 3 bases at V and 7 bases at J, with 13 bases in the middle. Germline V lookup: CDR1 SEHNR, CDR2 FQNEAQ (reference sequence). The CDR3 contains 13 residues. The CDR3 nucleotides read TGTGCCAGCAGCTTCGACGTATCTCAGGAGCAGTACTTC. This sequence encodes CASSFDVSQEQYF.

This chain connects TRBV7-2 to TRBJ1-2, with D possibly being TRBD1 (5 bases). CDR3 length equals 14 residues. The V gene lost 8 bases and the J gene lost 4 bases, with 17 bases spanning the gap. Germline V gene sequence: CDR1 SGHTA, CDR2 FQGNSA. The CDR3 protein is CASSGGTDRYGYTF. CDR3 bases: TGTGCCAGCTCCGGGGGGACCGACCGCTATGGCTACACCTTC.

This clonotype was seen a single time. The chain carries TRBV29-1 and TRBJ2-2; D possibly corresponds to TRBD2 (6 bases). The CDR3 has 11 residues. Per germline, CDR1 SQVTM and CDR2 ANQGSEA. V was cut by 4 bases and J by 6 bases, with 6 bases left in between. The CDR3 DNA follows: TGCAGCGTTGGGGGGGCCGGGGAGCTGTTTTTT. This codes for CSVGGAGELFF.

The gene calls are TRBV7-3 and TRBJ1-2; tentatively, D is TRBD1 (6 bases). The CDR3 spans 14 residues. The V gene lost 0 bases and the J gene lost 8 bases, with 13 bases spanning the gap. CDR1 and CDR2 from the germline V gene are SGHTA and FQGTGA. The CDR3 region is CASSLTVRGQGYTF. The CDR3 DNA follows: TGTGCCAGCAGCTTAACGGTCAGGGGTCAAGGCTACACCTTC.

The rearrangement uses TRBV6-1 and TRBJ1-6; D remains unclear. Trimming stripped 5 bases from V and 9 bases from J, with 11 bases between. This CDR3 is built from 13 residues. CDR1 is MNHNS, CDR2 SASEGT, per germline. The CDR3 coding sequence is TGTGCCAGCAGTTACTCCCGGGGTTCACCCCTCCACTTT. Amino acid sequence: CASSYSRGSPLHF.

The chain has TRBV20-1 and TRBJ2-5; TRBD1 matches 9 bases. From germline, CDR1 is DFQATT and CDR2 SNEGSKA (reference sequence). The CDR3 runs 14 residues. With 6 bases clipped from V and 5 bases from J, the junction kept 10 bases outside the gene matches. CDR3 nucleotide sequence: TGCAGTGCCACTAGGGGACAGGGCAGGGAGACCCAGTACTTC. It encodes CSATRGQGRETQYF.

The chain is built from TRBV2 and TRBJ2-7, with D unclear. Germline-derived CDR1 and CDR2 are SNHLY and FYNNEI. The CDR3 spans 14 residues. Trimming stripped 7 bases from V and 6 bases from J, with 19 bases between. The CDR3 DNA is TGTGCCAGCAATCCCGGCTCACTGGGTGGCGAGCAGTACTTC. Protein product: CASNPGSLGGEQYF.

The count of this clonotype is one. Here the CDR3 DNA reads TGCAGTGCCATGATAGGGGACTATGGCTACACCTTC. Encoded protein: CSAMIGDYGYTF. The chain recombines TRBV20-1 with TRBJ1-2; D is possibly TRBD1 (5 bases). V was trimmed by 6 bases and J by 3 bases, leaving 11 bases between them. The germline CDR1 and CDR2 sequences are DFQATT and SNEGSKA (reference sequence). The CDR3 has 12 amino acids.

This clonotype was seen at least ten times. The chain couples TRBV5-8 to TRBJ2-2, with D unclear. The V gene's germline CDR1 is SGHTS and CDR2 YDEGEE. The V gene lost 4 bases and the J gene lost 3 bases, with 13 bases spanning the gap. CDR3 length equals 15 residues. The CDR3 DNA sequence: TGTGCCAGCAGCCTAGACACAGATTACACCGGGGAGCTGTTTTTT. It is translated as CASSLDTDYTGELFF.

This rearrangement joins TRBV2 to TRBJ1-5; D gene ambiguous. The CDR3 contains 14 residues. CDR1 is SNHLY and CDR2 is FYNNEI in the germline V gene. The V gene lost 8 bases and the J gene lost 1 base, with 12 bases spanning the gap. CDR3: CASVTSTSNQPQHF. CDR3 nucleotide sequence: TGTGCCAGCGTAACGTCGACAAGCAATCAGCCCCAGCATTTT.

This clonotype was detected only a few times. The V gene is TRBV29-1, the J gene TRBJ2-7; D is possibly TRBD1 (6 bases). Germline CDR1 reads SQVTM; CDR2 reads ANQGSEA. V was shortened by 5 bases and J by 0 bases, with 14 bases between the two germline ends. CDR3 length equals 14 residues. CDR3 sequence reads: CSVIQGFDSYEQYF. CDR3 nucleotides: TGCAGCGTTATACAGGGATTCGACTCCTACGAGCAGTACTTC.

The chain recombines TRBV7-9 with TRBJ1-2, with D possibly being TRBD1 (5 bases). Trimming took 4 bases from V and 6 from J, leaving 21 bases between them. The germline V gene has CDR1 SEHNR and CDR2 FQNEAQ (reference sequence). The CDR3 is made up of 16 amino acids. The CDR3 DNA follows: TGTGCCAGCAGCTCGGTCGGGACTAGCGGGGCGGATGGCTACACCTTC. Protein sequence: CASSSVGTSGADGYTF.

The rearrangement joins TRBV7-9 to TRBJ2-3, with D possibly being TRBD1 or TRBD2 (5 bases each). The germline V and J ends were trimmed by 3 bases and 5 bases, with 12 bases remaining between them. The length of the CDR3 is 14 residues. Germline CDR1 is SEHNR and CDR2 is FQNEAQ (reference sequence). The CDR3 nucleotides read TGTGCCAGCAGCTTGAACGGGGCGCGAGATACGCAGTATTTT. Residues: CASSLNGARDTQYF.

The chain recombines TRBV20-1 with TRBJ2-7; 12 nucleotides match TRBD1. V shed 6 bases, J shed 6 bases, and the junction held 12 bases outside the gene matches. The CDR3 sequence is 15 residues long. Germline values: CDR1 DFQATT, CDR2 SNEGSKA (reference sequence). The CDR3 DNA reads as TGCAGTGCCCCAGCACCGGGACAGGGGGCAGGCGAGCAGTACTTC. Its translation: CSAPAPGQGAGEQYF.

The chain combines TRBV19 with TRBJ1-6, with 9 positions matching TRBD1. This CDR3 has 13 residues. Germline V CDR1 and CDR2: LNHDA, SQIVND (reference sequence). Losses at the gene ends were 10 bases for V and 14 bases for J; bases not matched to a gene: 12. The DNA of the CDR3 is TGTGCCACCTCGTACCGGACAGGGGCTGCCCTCCACTTT. The encoded protein is CATSYRTGAALHF. Drawing the rest from reference TRBV19 and TRBJ1-6, the complete variable domain is DGGITQSPKYLFRKEGQNVTLSCEQNLNHDAMYWYRQDPGQGLRLIYYSQIVNDFQKGDIAEGYSVSREKKESFPLTVTSAQKNPTAFYLCATSYRTGAALHFGNGTRLTVT.

Ten or more counts support this clonotype. CDR3 DNA sequence: TGTGCCAGCAGCCCAGCGCTGGACGGTAACTATGGCTACACCTTC. Translation: CASSPALDGNYGYTF. This chain uses TRBV14 with TRBJ1-2; D is unresolved. V was trimmed by 4 bases and J by 1 base, leaving 13 bases between them. The germline V gene has CDR1 SGHDN and CDR2 FVKESK. The CDR3 runs to 15 residues.

This clonotype was seen many times. V usage is TRBV7-3 and J usage is TRBJ2-2, with 11 positions matching TRBD1. Per germline, CDR1 SGHTA and CDR2 FQGTGA. This CDR3 has 18 residues. Trimming at V came to 1 base and at J to 5 bases, leaving 9 bases not matched to a gene. The CDR3 sequence is CASSLIVRDRGRTGELFF. CDR3 nucleotide sequence: TGTGCCAGCAGCTTAATAGTTCGGGACAGGGGGAGGACCGGGGAGCTGTTTTTT.